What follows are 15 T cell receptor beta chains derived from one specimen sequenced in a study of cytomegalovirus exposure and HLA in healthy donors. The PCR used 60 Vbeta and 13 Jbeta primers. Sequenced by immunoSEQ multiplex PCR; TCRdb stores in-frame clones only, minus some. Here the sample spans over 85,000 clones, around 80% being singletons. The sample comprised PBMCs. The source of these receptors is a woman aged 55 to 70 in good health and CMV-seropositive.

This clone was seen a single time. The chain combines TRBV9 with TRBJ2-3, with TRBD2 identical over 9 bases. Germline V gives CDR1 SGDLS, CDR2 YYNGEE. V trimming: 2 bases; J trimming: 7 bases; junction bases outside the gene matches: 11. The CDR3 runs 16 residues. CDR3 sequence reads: CASSVSTGTSTNTQYF. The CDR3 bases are TGTGCCAGCAGCGTGAGTACCGGGACTAGCACCAATACGCAGTATTTT.

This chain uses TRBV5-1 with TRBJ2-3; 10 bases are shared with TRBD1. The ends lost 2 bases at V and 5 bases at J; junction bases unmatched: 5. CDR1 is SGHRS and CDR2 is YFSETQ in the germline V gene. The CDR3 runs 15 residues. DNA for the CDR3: TGCGCCAGCAGCTTTAATGGACAGGGGGGAGATACGCAGTATTTT. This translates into CASSFNGQGGDTQYF.

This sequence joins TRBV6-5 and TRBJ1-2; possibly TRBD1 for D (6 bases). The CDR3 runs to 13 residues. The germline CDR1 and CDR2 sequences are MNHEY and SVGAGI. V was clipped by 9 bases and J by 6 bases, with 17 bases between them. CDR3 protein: CASRTTGLHGYTF. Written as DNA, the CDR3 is TGTGCCAGTAGAACAACAGGGTTACATGGCTACACCTTC.

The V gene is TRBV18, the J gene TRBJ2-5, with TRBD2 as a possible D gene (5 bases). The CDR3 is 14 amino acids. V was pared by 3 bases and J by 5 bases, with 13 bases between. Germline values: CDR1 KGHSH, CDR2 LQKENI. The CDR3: CASSPRTGMETQYF. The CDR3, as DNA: TGTGCCAGCTCACCGAGGACGGGGATGGAGACCCAGTACTTC.

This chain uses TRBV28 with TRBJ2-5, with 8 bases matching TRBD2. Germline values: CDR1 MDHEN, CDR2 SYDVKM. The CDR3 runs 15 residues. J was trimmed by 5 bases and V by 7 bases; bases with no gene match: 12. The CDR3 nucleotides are TGTGCCAGCATCCGGGGGGGGAGGAACGAGGAGACCCAGTACTTC. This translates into CASIRGGRNEETQYF.

CDR3 bases: TGTGCCAGTTACACCTTGGACGGGAGTGAGTACGAGCAGTACTTC. It translates to CASYTLDGSEYEQYF. The chain couples TRBV27 to TRBJ2-7; D perhaps matches TRBD2 (6 bases). Trimming took 9 bases from V and 4 from J, leaving 22 bases between them. Germline values: CDR1 MNHEY, CDR2 SMNVEV (reference sequence). This CDR3 is built from 15 residues.

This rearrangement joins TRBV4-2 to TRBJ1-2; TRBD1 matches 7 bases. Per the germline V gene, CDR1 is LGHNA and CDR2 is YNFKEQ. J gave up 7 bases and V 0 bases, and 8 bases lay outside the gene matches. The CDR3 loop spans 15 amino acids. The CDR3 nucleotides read TGTGCCAGCAGCCAAGAAAGAGGGGGCGCTTCTGGCTACACCTTC. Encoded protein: CASSQERGGASGYTF.

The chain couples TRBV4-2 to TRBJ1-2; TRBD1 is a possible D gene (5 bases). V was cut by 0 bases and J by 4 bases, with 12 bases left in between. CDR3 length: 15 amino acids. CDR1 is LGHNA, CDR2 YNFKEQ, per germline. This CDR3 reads CASSQDRVPLYGYTF. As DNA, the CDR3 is TGTGCCAGCAGCCAAGACAGGGTTCCCCTCTATGGCTACACCTTC.

The CDR3 nucleotides read TGTGCCAGCAGCTTCAATCTCGGGAGGAGAGAGACCCAGTACTTC. This sequence encodes CASSFNLGRRETQYF. The gene calls are TRBV5-4 and TRBJ2-5; 7 nucleotides line up with TRBD2. The CDR3 contains 15 residues. Germline V lookup: CDR1 SGHNT, CDR2 YYREEE (reference sequence). Trimming took 2 bases from V and 4 from J; bases not matched to a gene: 8.

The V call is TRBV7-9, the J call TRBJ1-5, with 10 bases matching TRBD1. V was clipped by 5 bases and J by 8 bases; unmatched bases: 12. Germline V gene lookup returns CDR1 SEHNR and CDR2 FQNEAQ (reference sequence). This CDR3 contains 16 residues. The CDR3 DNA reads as TGTGCCAGCAGCCCGACCCGACAGGGGGCTAGCGAGCCCCAGCATTTT. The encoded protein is CASSPTRQGASEPQHF.

The CDR3 region is CASSQEGAGGINEKLFF. CDR3 sequence (DNA): TGCGCCAGCAGCCAAGAAGGCGCAGGGGGTATTAATGAAAAACTGTTTTTT. The chain has TRBV4-1 and TRBJ1-4; 7 positions match TRBD1. J was trimmed by 4 bases and V by 0 bases; bases with no gene match: 8. Germline-derived CDR1 and CDR2 are MGHRA and YSYEKL. The CDR3 sequence is 17 residues long.

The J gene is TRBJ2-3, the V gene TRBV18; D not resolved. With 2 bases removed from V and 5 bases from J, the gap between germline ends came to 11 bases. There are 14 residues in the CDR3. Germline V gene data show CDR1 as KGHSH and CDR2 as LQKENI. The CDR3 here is CASSPFQREDTQYF. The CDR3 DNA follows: TGTGCCAGCTCACCATTCCAGCGAGAAGATACGCAGTATTTT.

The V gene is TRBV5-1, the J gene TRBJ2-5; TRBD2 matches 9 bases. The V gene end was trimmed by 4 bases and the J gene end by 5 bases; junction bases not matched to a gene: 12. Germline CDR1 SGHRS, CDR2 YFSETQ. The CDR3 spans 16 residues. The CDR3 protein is CASSPGGSGRWETQYF. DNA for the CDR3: TGCGCCAGCAGCCCAGGGGGTAGCGGGAGATGGGAGACCCAGTACTTC.

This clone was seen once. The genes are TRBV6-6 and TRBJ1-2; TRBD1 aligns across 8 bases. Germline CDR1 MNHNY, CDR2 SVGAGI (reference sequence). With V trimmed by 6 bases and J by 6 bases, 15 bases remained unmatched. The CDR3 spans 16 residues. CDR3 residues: CASSAPPGQDVDGYTF. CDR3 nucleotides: TGTGCCAGCAGCGCACCGCCGGGACAGGATGTCGATGGCTACACCTTC.

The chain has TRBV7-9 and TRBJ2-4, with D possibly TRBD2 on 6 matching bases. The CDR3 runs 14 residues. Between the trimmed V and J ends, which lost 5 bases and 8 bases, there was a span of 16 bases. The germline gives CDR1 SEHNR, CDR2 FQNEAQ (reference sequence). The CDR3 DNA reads TGTGCCAGCAGCCCCCAAGCCTGGGGGGACATTCAGTACTTC. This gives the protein CASSPQAWGDIQYF.